Below, one T cell receptor (beta chain) is given with its context. This table comes from immunoSEQ multiplex PCR, and its TCRdb copy is limited to in-frame clones, with some not included. The sample comprises hundreds of thousands of clones, around 91% of which are singletons, and around 2% rests with the top ten. The CDR3 runs 16 residues. Per germline, CDR1 SEHNR and CDR2 FQNEAQ (reference sequence). V was clipped by 4 bases and J by 3 bases; unmatched bases: 11. The data stem from a study of blood T cell repertoires in COVID-19. The rearrangement links TRBV7-9 to TRBJ1-2, with TRBD1 matching over 7 bases. What was sequenced was PBMCs or T cells enriched from blood (not recorded which). This receptor was identified in a woman younger than 35 who had recovered from COVID-19. The CDR3 DNA follows: TGTGCCAGCAGCTCGAGGCCGGGACAGCTAGACTATGGCTACACCTTC. It specifies CASSSRPGQLDYGYTF. Full variable domain (outside the CDR3, taken from reference TRBV7-9 and TRBJ1-2): DTGVSQNPRHKITKRGQNVTFRCDPISEHNRLYWYRQTLGQGPEFLTYFQNEAQLEKSRLLSDRFSAERPKGSFSTLEIQRTEQGDSAMYLCASSSRPGQLDYGYTFGSGTRLTVV.